These 2 T cell receptor beta chains share one sample of origin, sequenced in a study of blood T cell repertoires in COVID-19. Profiled with immunoSEQ multiplex PCR; TCRdb holds only in-frame clones, not every one. The sample holds approximately 190,000 clones, approximately 83% seen once. The sequenced material came from PBMCs or T cells enriched from blood (not recorded which). The receptor source for this set is a man aged 35-49 years who had recovered from COVID-19.

V is TRBV18 and J is TRBJ2-3, with 8 bases that match TRBD1. J lost 2 bases, V lost 6 bases, and 16 bases had no gene match. The CDR3 is 18 residues long. CDR1 is KGHSH, CDR2 LQKENI, per germline. This CDR3 reads CASSPLGFKTGATDTQYF. DNA for the CDR3: TGTGCCAGCTCCCCGCTCGGATTCAAGACAGGGGCCACAGATACGCAGTATTTT.

The gene calls are TRBV6-1 and TRBJ2-1; 7 bases agree with TRBD2. CDR3 length equals 15 residues. Germline CDR1 MNHNS, CDR2 SASEGT. The V gene end was trimmed by 3 bases and the J gene end by 3 bases; junction bases not matched to a gene: 5. The CDR3, as DNA: TGTGCCAGCAGTGAGCTCGGCGGGGGCTACAATGAGCAGTTCTTC. Translation: CASSELGGGYNEQFF.